A single sample is the source of the 24 T cell receptor beta chains below, sequenced in a study of T cells in Graves' hyperthyroidism and ophthalmopathy. Amplification yielded TCR beta CDR3 regions, with RNA transcripts as the source. The HTBI primer set drove a first-round RT-PCR of the TCR CDR3. TCRdb analysed the multiplex PCR reads with MiXCR anew, one entry per CDR3 protein. This sample has about 420,000 distinct CDR3 sequences, with around 16% found just once. The sample taken for sequencing was blood. Receptor source: a woman under 30 with Graves' hyperthyroidism.

This clonotype was observed many times. The V gene is TRBV27, the J gene TRBJ1-5, with unresolved D. The CDR3 sequence is 13 residues long. From germline, CDR1 is MNHEY and CDR2 SMNVEV (reference sequence). The V end lost 2 bases, the J end lost 3 bases, and 5 bases lay between the germline ends. The CDR3 DNA reads as TGTGCCAGCAGTTTAAGGCCCAATCAGCCCCAGCATTTT. It codes for CASSLRPNQPQHF.

The rearrangement links TRBV2 to TRBJ1-4; TRBD1 agrees at 7 bases. CDR3 length: 15 residues. Germline CDR1 is SNHLY and CDR2 is FYNNEI. J lost 7 bases, V lost 6 bases, and 11 bases had no gene match. In DNA form, the CDR3 reads TGTGCCAGCAGCTCAGACAGGGCTGGACGTGAAAAACTGTTTTTT. Encoded protein: CASSSDRAGREKLFF.

The V call is TRBV4-1, the J call TRBJ2-1; 14 bases are shared with TRBD2. CDR3 length: 15 amino acids. V lost 6 bases, J lost 10 bases, and 8 bases stayed unmatched. Germline lookup yields CDR1 MGHRA and CDR2 YSYEKL. This chain's CDR3 is CASRPTSGRALEQFF. The CDR3, as DNA: TGCGCCAGCAGACCGACTAGCGGGAGGGCCTTAGAGCAGTTCTTC.

There are many counts of this clonotype. The chain recombines TRBV20-1 with TRBJ2-5; 9 bases are shared with TRBD1. V was pared by 6 bases and J by 7 bases, with 12 bases of the junction left unmatched. This CDR3 comprises 14 residues. Per the germline V gene, CDR1 is DFQATT and CDR2 is SNEGSKA (reference sequence). This CDR3 is CSAAPGQGRGTQYF. CDR3 DNA: TGCAGTGCCGCGCCGGGACAGGGAAGGGGGACCCAGTACTTC.

This clonotype appeared many times. The J gene is TRBJ2-7, the V gene TRBV2; D perhaps matches TRBD2 (6 bases). CDR1 and CDR2 (germline): SNHLY, FYNNEI. The CDR3 sequence is 12 residues long. V shed 6 bases and J shed 4 bases, with 10 bases lying between them. The CDR3 loop reads CASRIGRYEQYF. CDR3 bases: TGTGCCAGCAGAATCGGGAGATACGAGCAGTACTTC.

The chain recombines TRBV27 with TRBJ1-5; D remains ambiguous. CDR3 length: 12 residues. The germline V gene encodes CDR1 MNHEY and CDR2 SMNVEV (reference sequence). V lost 8 bases and J lost 11, with 16 bases in between. The CDR3 coding sequence is TGTGCCAGCGGGCCCTCGCGGGAGTCCCAGCATTTT. Translating gives CASGPSRESQHF.

Points on this clonotype: The junction shows a germline mismatch at one end, possibly a read error. The rearrangement uses TRBV5-1 and TRBJ1-4; TRBD1 matches 9 bases. The CDR3 sequence is 16 residues long. Germline CDR1 is SGHRS and CDR2 is YFSETQ. The CDR3: CASSWDREGVGEKLSF. The CDR3 nucleotides are TGCGCCAGCAGCTGGGACAGGGAGGGAGTCGGAGAAAAACTGTCTTTT.

This clonotype was counted many times. The rearrangement links TRBV29-1 to TRBJ2-1; D gene ambiguous. The CDR3 has 17 amino acids. The V and J ends lost 1 base and 2 bases respectively, with 18 bases between them. Germline V gene sequence: CDR1 SQVTM, CDR2 ANQGSEA. CDR3 sequence: CSVEGYRLIKPYNEQFF. CDR3 DNA sequence: TGCAGCGTTGAAGGCTATCGACTGATTAAGCCCTACAATGAGCAGTTCTTC.

This clonotype appeared a few times. This chain uses TRBV6-6 with TRBJ2-2, with D possibly TRBD1 on 6 matching bases. The CDR3 extends over 14 amino acids. V dropped 0 bases and J dropped 5 bases, with 7 bases sitting between them. CDR1 is MNHNY, CDR2 SVGAGI, per germline (reference sequence). CDR3 region: CASSYSRGTGELFF. For the CDR3, the DNA is TGTGCCAGCAGTTACTCGAGGGGGACCGGGGAGCTGTTTTTT.

This clonotype occurred many times. The V gene is TRBV27, the J gene TRBJ1-2; D might be TRBD1 (5 bases). V lost 2 bases and J 3 bases, leaving 10 bases between the germline ends. Germline CDR1 and CDR2: MNHEY and SMNVEV (reference sequence). This CDR3 is 14 amino acids long. In DNA form, the CDR3 reads TGTGCCAGCAGTTTAACTTCGGGGCACTATGGCTACACCTTC. The encoded protein is CASSLTSGHYGYTF.

The V call is TRBV7-2, the J call TRBJ1-6; 7 positions agree with TRBD1. The V segment lost 5 bases and the J segment 9 bases; nucleotides outside the gene matches: 10. The V gene's germline CDR1 is SGHTA and CDR2 FQGNSA. The CDR3 has 15 residues. The CDR3 region is CASSTTGLNGSPLHF. As DNA, the CDR3 is TGTGCCAGCAGCACGACAGGGTTGAACGGTTCACCCCTCCACTTT.

At least ten counts were recorded for this clonotype. This sequence joins TRBV10-1 and TRBJ2-3; 7 bases fit TRBD2. The CDR3 covers 17 residues. From germline, CDR1 is WNHNN and CDR2 SYGVQD (reference sequence). Germline trimming cut 3 bases from V and 2 bases from J; bases unmatched to any gene: 11. In nucleotides, the CDR3 is TGCGCCAGCAGTGAATTGAAGGCGGGAGTGAACACAGATACGCAGTATTTT. It codes for CASSELKAGVNTDTQYF.

DNA of the CDR3: TGTGCCAGTAGTAGAACTAGCGGGGTTGCCGACGAGCAGTACTTC. This sequence encodes CASSRTSGVADEQYF. This chain connects TRBV19 to TRBJ2-7, with 10 bases identical to TRBD2. Trimming at V came to 4 bases and at J to 5 bases, leaving 8 bases not matched to a gene. CDR3 length equals 15 residues. CDR1 LNHDA and CDR2 SQIVND come from the germline V gene (reference sequence).

This clonotype was recorded at least ten times. The V and J genes are TRBV6-1 and TRBJ1-5, with TRBD1 as a possible D gene (5 bases). CDR1 is MNHNS and CDR2 is SASEGT in the germline V gene. V dropped 9 bases and J dropped 0 bases, with 15 bases sitting between them. This CDR3 is 15 amino acids long. The DNA for the CDR3 is TGTGCCAGTGGGGGTACGGTTAATAGCAATCAGCCCCAGCATTTT. It yields the protein CASGGTVNSNQPQHF.

In this sample, this clonotype turned up a few times. The chain couples TRBV20-1 to TRBJ1-1; TRBD1 might be the D (5 bases). Germline V gene lookup returns CDR1 DFQATT and CDR2 SNEGSKA (reference sequence). V was cut by 6 bases and J by 4 bases, with 21 bases left in between. CDR3 length equals 15 residues. CDR3 coding DNA: TGCAGTGCCCAATACAGAGGGAGGGGTAGCACTGAAGCTTTCTTT. It specifies CSAQYRGRGSTEAFF.

This clonotype turned up a few times. The rearrangement links TRBV10-3 to TRBJ1-1, with a possible D match to TRBD1 (6 bases). CDR1 and CDR2 from the germline V gene are ENHRY and SYGVKD. CDR3 length: 14 amino acids. V gave up 7 bases and J gave up 3 bases, with 15 bases separating them. The chain's CDR3 is CAITLGQRDTEAFF. CDR3 nucleotides: TGTGCCATCACCCTCGGACAGCGGGACACTGAAGCTTTCTTT.

This clonotype was recorded many times. This rearrangement joins TRBV3-1 to TRBJ2-3; a weak D match, TRBD2 (6 bases). V was pared by 8 bases and J by 0 bases, with 6 bases between. Germline CDR1 and CDR2: LGHDT and YNNKEL (reference sequence). This CDR3 has 12 residues. The CDR3 is CASLASTDTQYF. CDR3 bases: TGTGCCAGCCTAGCGAGCACAGATACGCAGTATTTT.

This clonotype was seen repeatedly, ten times or more. The chain uses TRBV7-8 and TRBJ2-2; 14 bases map to TRBD2. The CDR3 contains 19 residues. V shed 5 bases, J shed 3 bases, and the junction held 11 bases outside the gene matches. CDR1 SGHVS and CDR2 FQNEAQ come from the germline V gene. The CDR3 DNA sequence: TGTGCCAGCAGCCCCCGACTAGCGGGAGGGCCCTCCTACACCGGGGAGCTGTTTTTT. Its translation is CASSPRLAGGPSYTGELFF.

This clonotype was counted at least ten times. CDR3 bases: TGCAGTGCGGCAGCGGGAGGCTTCAGCTCCTACAATGAGCAGTTCTTC. It codes for CSAAAGGFSSYNEQFF. The chain is built from TRBV20-1 and TRBJ2-1; 9 bases align to TRBD2. The CDR3 has 16 amino acids. Per germline, CDR1 DFQATT and CDR2 SNEGSKA (reference sequence). V shed 6 bases and J 0 bases; nucleotides not matched to a gene: 9.

This clonotype was found many times. The J gene is TRBJ2-1, the V gene TRBV29-1; D ambiguous. This CDR3 has 13 amino acids. V lost 3 bases, J lost 0 bases, and 6 bases lay in between. The germline CDR1 and CDR2 sequences are SQVTM and ANQGSEA. DNA of the CDR3: TGCAGCGTTGAGGGCGGCTCCTACAATGAGCAGTTCTTC. The encoded protein is CSVEGGSYNEQFF.

This clonotype was detected only a few times. The chain links TRBV6-1 to TRBJ1-4; 8 bases align to TRBD1. Germline CDR1 MNHNS, CDR2 SASEGT. This CDR3 spans 14 amino acids. The V and J ends lost 8 bases and 7 bases, in that order; junction bases with no gene match: 9. CDR3 DNA sequence: TGTGCCAGCGGGCCCCAGGGGGCAGGTGAAAAACTGTTTTTT. Translating gives CASGPQGAGEKLFF.

This clonotype was seen repeatedly, ten times or more. This chain uses TRBV7-9 with TRBJ2-2, with D maybe TRBD1 (6 bases). There are 15 residues in the CDR3. V gave up 2 bases and J gave up 1 base, with 8 bases separating them. Germline assignment: CDR1 SEHNR and CDR2 FQNEAQ (reference sequence). CDR3 nucleotide sequence: TGTGCCAGCAGCTTATACAGGGTGAACACCGGGGAGCTGTTTTTT. This translates into CASSLYRVNTGELFF.

This clonotype was observed at least ten times. The J gene is TRBJ2-7, the V gene TRBV6-1; 10 nucleotides match TRBD1. Germline assignment: CDR1 MNHNS and CDR2 SASEGT. The CDR3 is 15 residues long. After removal of 6 bases from V and 3 bases from J, the junction contained 8 bases not matched to a gene. The CDR3 sequence is CASSPGDRGDYEQYF. CDR3 DNA sequence: TGTGCCAGCAGCCCCGGGGACAGGGGCGACTACGAGCAGTACTTC.

The chain carries TRBV4-1 and TRBJ2-5; 10 nucleotides match TRBD1. With V trimmed by 4 bases and J by 4 bases, 6 bases remained unmatched. Germline lookup yields CDR1 MGHRA and CDR2 YSYEKL. This CDR3 is 15 amino acids long. The CDR3 loop reads CASSLGQGQRETQYF. The CDR3 region has the DNA TGCGCCAGCAGCCTGGGACAGGGGCAGAGAGAGACCCAGTACTTC.